The 7 T cell receptor beta chains listed next were all sequenced from one sample in a study of T cell responses to AZD1222 COVID-19 vaccine. Only in-frame clones appear in the TCRdb table, and some are missing; sequencing was by immunoSEQ multiplex PCR. The table shows under 200,000 clones, with 80% to 95% occurring only once. The specimen was peripheral blood, collected on day 0 of AZD1222 vaccination. The source of these receptors is an adult in good health.

Only a few counts were recorded for this clone. The chain links TRBV25-1 to TRBJ1-2; D not resolved. CDR1 and CDR2 from the germline V gene are MGHDK and SYGVNS. Trimming left V 5 bases short and J 6 bases short, with 25 bases between. The CDR3 totals 17 residues. CDR3 coding DNA: TGTGCCAGCAGTCAAGTCAGTAGCCCCGAATACTTGGATGGCTACACCTTC. Translating gives CASSQVSSPEYLDGYTF.

This chain joins TRBV13 and TRBJ2-6; tentative D call: TRBD2 (5 bases). Germline CDR1 PRHDT, CDR2 FYEKMQ (reference sequence). V was clipped by 3 bases and J by 0 bases, with 9 bases between them. This CDR3 region has 16 residues. CDR3 loop: CASSFQTTSGANVLTF. In nucleotides, the CDR3 is TGTGCCAGCAGCTTCCAGACTACCTCTGGGGCCAACGTCCTGACTTTC.

V and J are TRBV12-2 and TRBJ1-2. TRBV12-2 is an annotated pseudogene. The CDR3 extends over 13 amino acids. CDR3 in amino acids: CASRPDRGDGYTF. In DNA form, the CDR3 reads TGTGCAAGTCGCCCCGACCGTGGGGATGGCTACACCTTC.

For this clone: The limits of the CDR3 on the DNA are not certain, so only TCRdb's listed CDR3 is given. The rearrangement uses TRBV27 and TRBJ1-5; the D segment call TRBD1 is taken from the table without a DNA check. The V gene's germline CDR1 is MNHEY and CDR2 SMNVEV (reference sequence). The length of the CDR3 is 16 amino acids, counting both ends. The CDR3 spells CASSSSTGGEGQPQHF.

The chain recombines TRBV11-2 with TRBJ1-4; the match to TRBD1 covers 9 bases. V lost 5 bases to trimming and J lost 8 bases; unmatched junction nucleotides: 12. CDR3 length: 16 residues. Germline assignment: CDR1 SGHAT and CDR2 FQNNGV. Written as DNA, the CDR3 is TGTGCCAGCAGCCATAAACTCGGGACAGGGTTCGAAAAACTGTTTTTT. Protein sequence: CASSHKLGTGFEKLFF.

This chain links TRBV25-1 with TRBJ2-1; D may correspond to TRBD1 or TRBD2 (5 bases each). Germline assignment: CDR1 MGHDK and CDR2 SYGVNS. Trimming took 6 bases from V and 0 from J, leaving 21 bases between them. The CDR3 has 18 residues. The CDR3 region is CASSHPVLRGYSYNEQFF. In DNA, the CDR3 is TGTGCCAGCAGCCACCCCGTTTTGAGGGGCTACTCCTACAATGAGCAGTTCTTC. Full variable domain (outside the CDR3, taken from reference TRBV25-1 and TRBJ2-1): EADIYQTPRYLVIGTGKKITLECSQTMGHDKMYWYQQDPGMELHLIHYSYGVNSTEKGDLSSESTVSRIRTEHFPLTLESARPSHTSQYLCASSHPVLRGYSYNEQFFGPGTRLTVL.

The count of this clone is one. The gene calls are TRBV24-1 and TRBJ1-5; a weak D match, TRBD1 (5 bases). The CDR3 consists of 14 residues. Trimming pared 6 bases from V and 4 bases from J, leaving 12 bases between. Germline CDR1 and CDR2: KGHDR and SFDVKD. Here the CDR3 DNA reads TGTGCCACCAGTCCAGCGGGGCTGAATCAGCCCCAGCATTTT. Translated, it gives CATSPAGLNQPQHF.